This T cell receptor beta chain was documented in a study of blood T cell repertoires in COVID-19 (dated by TCRdb to 2018 to 2021). Study-wide context: Samples covering the acute and convalescent phases of COVID-19 were provided by collaborators in the United States, Italy and Spain. Deeply sampled blood TCRbeta repertoires from subjects exposed to, actively infected with, or recovered from COVID-19 were included in the dataset. Where available, HLA class I and class II types were obtained from metadata supplied by the sample provider rather than from assay-based typing. The samples were drawn from two sources: the first 160 participants of the ongoing ImmuneRACE study, and 1,200 or so subjects contributed by 6 global collaborators. Nearly every sample came with metadata listing a de-identified subject ID, COVID-19 status, age in years and sex. The repertoires were released in a freely available public database meant as a resource for research on the immune response to SARS-CoV-2. The prospective study material was composed of cDNA or gDNA derived from T cells, B-cell-depleted T cells, or PBMCs. General findings and caveats noted by the study authors: The amount of clinical and demographic metadata varied by source and participant and was provided uncurated.

Whole blood was collected in K2EDTA tubes by collaborating institutions according to the institutions' own protocols. For TCRbeta analysis, collaborator samples were shipped as frozen whole blood, as isolated PBMCs, or as DNA extracted from either sample type. As concerns this clone: It lacks a known antigen. Within one base of it there is no much larger clone, and no base qualities were kept.

Deletion took 1 base off V and 6 bases off J, with a span of 13 bases between the germline ends. The germline V gene gives CDR1 as MNHEY and CDR2 as SVGAGI. The CDR3 numbers 14 residues from cysteine through phenylalanine. Solely the CDR3 DNA is kept, with 42 bases framed from the first base. TCRbeta CDR3 regions were amplified from genomic DNA by means of the immunoSEQ Assay, a bias-controlled multiplex PCR. For the original study's pipeline: The number of nucleated cells in each sample was estimated from the amplification of reference gene primers within the assay. To quantify the absolute abundance of each unique TCRbeta CDR3 rearrangement, sequence reads were collapsed and filtered. For each sample, productive Simpson clonality was calculated as the square root of Simpson's diversity index over productive rearrangements. In TCRdb, the immuneACCESS table is reduced to in-frame sequences with V and J assigned. These tables do not hold every clone; where another copy was compared, an unresolved V gene accounts for under half, and the others remain unexplained. That table furnishes V, J and clone size, whereas the DNA furnished D and trimming. The sample table records 60,000 to 65,000 clones; 90% of these occur just once. The top ten clones comprise more than 9% of the sample.

The sequence derives from a woman of 80 years or more with active COVID-19. Sample: peripheral blood. The chain couples TRBV6-5 to TRBJ2-7, with no D gene named confidently. The DNA reads as follows: TGTGCCAGCAGTTACTTCACCGGGTCGGTCGAGCAGTACTTC. It translates to CASSYFTGSVEQYF.